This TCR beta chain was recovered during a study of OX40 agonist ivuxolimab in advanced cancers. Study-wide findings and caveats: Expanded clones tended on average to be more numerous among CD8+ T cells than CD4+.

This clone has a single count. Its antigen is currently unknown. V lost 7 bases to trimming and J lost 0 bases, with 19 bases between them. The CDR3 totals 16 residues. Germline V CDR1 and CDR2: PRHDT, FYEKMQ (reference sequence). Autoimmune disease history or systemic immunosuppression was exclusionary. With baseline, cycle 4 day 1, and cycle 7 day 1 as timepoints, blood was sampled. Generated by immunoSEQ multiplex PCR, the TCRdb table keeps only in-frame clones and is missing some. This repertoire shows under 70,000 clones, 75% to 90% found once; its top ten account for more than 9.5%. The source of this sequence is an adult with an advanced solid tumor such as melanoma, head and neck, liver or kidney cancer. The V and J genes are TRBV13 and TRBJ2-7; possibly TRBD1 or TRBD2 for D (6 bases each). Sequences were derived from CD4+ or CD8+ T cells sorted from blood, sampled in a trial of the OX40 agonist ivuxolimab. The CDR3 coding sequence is TGTGCCAGCACCTCCCGACGGGGGCTGAGCTCCTACGAGCAGTACTTC. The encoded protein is CASTSRRGLSSYEQYF. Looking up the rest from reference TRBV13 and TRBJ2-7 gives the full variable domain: AAGVIQSPRHLIKEKRETATLKCYPIPRHDTVYWYQQGPGQDPQFLISFYEKMQSDKGSIPDRFSAQQFSDYHSELNMSSLELGDSALYFCASTSRRGLSSYEQYFGPGTRLTVT.